These 31 T cell receptor beta chains came from one sample sequenced in a study of control samples from healthy donors and cancer patients. Libraries were prepared by immunoSEQ multiplex PCR; TCRdb keeps only in-frame clonotypes and omits some of them. The data contain about 120,000 clones, around 87% of them seen just once; the ten biggest clones take up 1.1%. The sample taken for sequencing was PBMCs. The receptors were sampled from a woman aged 45-65 years with colorectal cancer.

The chain couples TRBV11-3 to TRBJ2-1; 7 bases agree with TRBD1. The CDR3 is made up of 15 amino acids. Trimming took 0 bases from V and 3 from J; bases not matched to a gene: 2. Germline lookup yields CDR1 SGHNT and CDR2 YENEEA. CDR3 sequence reads: CASSLDRDSYNEQFF. CDR3 nucleotide sequence: TGTGCCAGCAGCTTAGATCGGGACAGCTACAATGAGCAGTTCTTC.

Of note for this clone: Other nucleotide sequences in the sample specify the same CDR3. This chain links TRBV6-5 with TRBJ1-1; maybe TRBD1 (5 bases). The V and J ends lost 9 bases and 0 bases respectively, with 14 bases between them. The CDR3 is 14 amino acids. Germline V gene data show CDR1 as MNHEY and CDR2 as SVGAGI. The CDR3 bases are TGTGCCAGTGGTGGGACGGGGATGAACACTGAAGCTTTCTTT. Translated: CASGGTGMNTEAFF.

This chain connects TRBV11-1 to TRBJ1-3; D remains unclear. The CDR3 has 14 amino acids. Per germline, CDR1 SGHAT and CDR2 FQDESV (reference sequence). Between the trimmed V and J ends, which lost 2 bases and 4 bases, there was a span of 9 bases. As DNA, the CDR3 is TGTGCCAGCAGCTTAAATCCACACGGAAACACCATATATTTT. Its translation is CASSLNPHGNTIYF.

The chain recombines TRBV6-5 with TRBJ2-7; D not resolved. CDR1 is MNHEY, CDR2 SVGAGI, per germline. The V and J ends lost 4 bases and 5 bases respectively, with 3 bases between them. This CDR3 region has 10 residues. In DNA, the CDR3 is TGTGCCAGCAGTTCCAACGAGCAGTACTTC. This sequence encodes CASSSNEQYF.

V gene TRBV5-5 combines with J gene TRBJ2-5, with D tentatively TRBD1 or TRBD2 (6 bases each). The germline CDR1 and CDR2 sequences are SGHKS and YYEKEE (reference sequence). V was shortened by 2 bases and J by 2 bases, with 13 bases between the two germline ends. CDR3 length: 15 amino acids. CDR3 in amino acids: CASSLGGNRQETQYF. CDR3 DNA sequence: TGTGCCAGCAGCTTAGGGGGGAACCGACAAGAGACCCAGTACTTC.

The gene calls are TRBV5-1 and TRBJ2-7; TRBD1 matches 12 bases. Per the germline V gene, CDR1 is SGHRS and CDR2 is YFSETQ. CDR3 length: 16 amino acids. The trim removed 4 bases at V and 2 bases at J, leaving 7 bases unmatched. CDR3 sequence reads: CASSPGTGGNTYEQYF. As DNA, the CDR3 is TGCGCCAGCAGCCCCGGGACAGGGGGCAATACCTACGAGCAGTACTTC.

The chain is built from TRBV7-2 and TRBJ2-1; no reliable D call. V lost 4 bases to trimming and J lost 4 bases, with 11 bases between them. CDR3 length: 14 amino acids. The germline V gene has CDR1 SGHTA and CDR2 FQGNSA. The CDR3 spells CASSWPGLYNEQFF. The DNA for the CDR3 is TGTGCCAGCAGCTGGCCTGGCCTATACAATGAGCAGTTCTTC. Combining the CDR3 with reference TRBV7-2 and TRBJ2-1 gives the whole variable domain GAGVSQSPSNKVTEKGKDVELRCDPISGHTALYWYRQSLGQGLEFLIYFQGNSAPDKSGLPSDRFSAERTGGSVSTLTIQRTQQEDSAVYLCASSWPGLYNEQFFGPGTRLTVL.

The rearrangement links TRBV5-1 to TRBJ1-2, with TRBD1 matching 10 bases. The CDR3 extends over 15 amino acids. Trimming at V came to 4 bases and at J to 8 bases, leaving 11 bases not matched to a gene. CDR1 is SGHRS, CDR2 YFSETQ, per germline. The DNA for the CDR3 is TGCGCCAGCAGCGAGGCCGGGACAGGGGCTTTGGGCTACACCTTC. Amino acid sequence: CASSEAGTGALGYTF.

This chain uses TRBV2 with TRBJ2-1, with 13 bases aligning to TRBD2. With 4 bases clipped from V and 5 bases from J, the junction kept 11 bases outside the gene matches. CDR1 SNHLY and CDR2 FYNNEI come from the germline V gene. The CDR3 runs to 18 residues. In nucleotides, the CDR3 is TGTGCCAGCAGTGGGACTAGCGGGAGTCTAGGGGGCCACAATGAGCAGTTCTTC. Protein sequence: CASSGTSGSLGGHNEQFF.

The chain links TRBV5-1 to TRBJ1-2; D gene unclear. The CDR3 consists of 12 residues. The V gene's germline CDR1 is SGHRS and CDR2 YFSETQ. V shed 5 bases and J shed 2 bases, with 7 bases lying between them. The CDR3 region is CASRKGNYGYTF. The CDR3 bases are TGCGCCAGCAGAAAAGGGAACTATGGCTACACCTTC.

There are a few counts of this clone. The chain has TRBV12-3 or TRBV12-4 and TRBJ2-7; 7 nucleotides match TRBD2. With 5 bases clipped from V and 6 bases from J, the junction kept 7 bases outside the gene matches. The CDR3 has 13 amino acids. The CDR3 bases are TGTGCCAGCAGTGCGACTAGCCTAAGCGAGCAGTACTTC. It encodes CASSATSLSEQYF.

In DNA form, the CDR3 reads TGTGCCAGTAGTCCCACAGGGGAAGAGCAGTACTTC. Translation gives CASSPTGEEQYF. The rearrangement uses TRBV19 and TRBJ2-7; 7 nucleotides line up with TRBD1. The CDR3 extends over 12 amino acids. V lost 5 bases and J lost 7; bases outside the gene matches: 5. Germline values: CDR1 LNHDA, CDR2 SQIVND (reference sequence).

V usage is TRBV30 and J usage is TRBJ1-1, with TRBD1 matching 8 bases. Germline CDR1 is GTSNPN and CDR2 is SVGIG (reference sequence). The CDR3 spans 14 residues. V lost 0 bases to trimming and J lost 1 base; unmatched junction nucleotides: 1. This CDR3 reads CAWSVDRGNTEAFF. The CDR3 region has the DNA TGTGCCTGGAGTGTCGACAGGGGGAACACTGAAGCTTTCTTT.

The chain carries TRBV6-1 and TRBJ1-3, with a weak D call TRBD1 (5 bases). Germline V gene sequence: CDR1 MNHNS, CDR2 SASEGT. The CDR3 extends over 16 amino acids. V lost 0 bases, J lost 2 bases, and 11 bases lay in between. In nucleotides, the CDR3 is TGTGCCAGCAGTGAAGCTTCGGGGGTGACTGGAAACACCATATATTTT. Its protein product is CASSEASGVTGNTIYF.

The chain joins TRBV5-6 to TRBJ2-2; D may be TRBD1 (6 bases). CDR3 length: 16 residues. Germline CDR1 is SGHDT and CDR2 is YYEEEE. V shed 0 bases and J shed 2 bases, with 11 bases lying between them. In nucleotides, the CDR3 is TGTGCCAGCAGCTTGGGGCTGGGGGCCAACACCGGGGAGCTGTTTTTT. Its protein is CASSLGLGANTGELFF. Complete variable domain (other parts from reference TRBV5-6 and TRBJ2-2): DAGVTQSPTHLIKTRGQQVTLRCSPKSGHDTVSWYQQALGQGPQFIFQYYEEEERQRGNFPDRFSGHQFPNYSSELNVNALLLGDSALYLCASSLGLGANTGELFFGEGSRLTVL.

This rearrangement joins TRBV28 to TRBJ1-5, with 7 bases identical to TRBD1. The V gene's germline CDR1 is MDHEN and CDR2 SYDVKM. The CDR3 covers 15 residues. Germline trimming cut 6 bases from V and 7 bases from J; bases unmatched to any gene: 12. CDR3 amino acids: CASSLLDRRSQPQHF. CDR3 in DNA: TGTGCCAGCAGCCTATTGGACAGGCGGTCGCAGCCCCAGCATTTT.

CDR3 loop: CASRPGLAGAEQYF. CDR3 nucleotides: TGTGCCAGCAGGCCGGGACTAGCGGGAGCCGAGCAGTACTTC. This chain connects TRBV27 to TRBJ2-7, with TRBD2 matching over 14 bases. Looked up from germline, CDR1 is MNHEY and CDR2 is SMNVEV (reference sequence). V was clipped by 6 bases and J by 6 bases; unmatched bases: 4. The CDR3 has 14 amino acids.

The CDR3 bases are TGTGCCATCAGTGATCCCGGTAGATTTGGCAGGGAAGCTTTCTTT. Translated, it gives CAISDPGRFGREAFF. The chain employs TRBV10-3 and TRBJ1-1; D remains unclear. Germline V CDR1 and CDR2: ENHRY, SYGVKD. The CDR3 covers 15 residues. Trimming took 3 bases from V and 8 from J, leaving 19 bases between them.

V is TRBV21-1 and J is TRBJ1-2; whether TRBD1, the table's D call, matches the DNA was not checked. TRBV21-1 is shown as a pseudogene. The CDR3 contains 14 residues. The CDR3 nucleotides are TGTGCCAGCAGCAATAACTCCGGGACAGATGGCTACACCTTC. Protein: CASSNNSGTDGYTF.

The V gene is TRBV29-1, the J gene TRBJ2-4; TRBD2 matches at 16 bases. This CDR3 comprises 15 residues. Germline lookup yields CDR1 SQVTM and CDR2 ANQGSEA. V dropped 4 bases and J dropped 9; count of bases not matched to a gene: 6. The CDR3 spells CSVGGTSGRGGIQYF. CDR3 nucleotides: TGCAGCGTTGGAGGGACTAGCGGGAGGGGGGGCATTCAGTACTTC.

The V gene is TRBV6-5, the J gene TRBJ1-4, with D perhaps matching TRBD1 (5 bases). The V end lost 6 bases, the J end lost 8 bases, and 10 bases lay between the germline ends. Looked up from germline, CDR1 is MNHEY and CDR2 is SVGAGI. CDR3 length equals 12 residues. The CDR3 spells CASREGREKLFF. CDR3 coding DNA: TGTGCCAGCAGAGAGGGGAGGGAAAAACTGTTTTTT.

The rearrangement links TRBV5-1 to TRBJ2-3; 7 positions match TRBD1. Unmatched junction bases numbered 7, after V lost 2 bases and J lost 1 base. This CDR3 is built from 16 residues. Germline loops: CDR1 SGHRS, CDR2 YFSETQ. The CDR3 protein is CASSLDDRDGTDTQYF. The CDR3 nucleotides are TGCGCCAGCAGCTTAGACGACAGGGACGGCACAGATACGCAGTATTTT.

The chain recombines TRBV7-3 with TRBJ1-1; unclear D gene. CDR1 is SGHTA and CDR2 is FQGTGA in the germline V gene. CDR3 size: 15 residues. Trimming took off 6 bases at V and 5 bases at J, with 19 bases between the two ends. The CDR3 spells CASRVDGPGGTEAFF. The CDR3 DNA follows: TGTGCCAGCAGGGTGGACGGACCGGGTGGTACTGAAGCTTTCTTT.

CDR3 sequence reads: CASSSGTHQPQHF. CDR3 sequence (DNA): TGTGCCAGCAGTTCCGGGACACATCAGCCCCAGCATTTT. The chain employs TRBV28 and TRBJ1-5; D is perhaps TRBD1 (6 bases). V was pared by 4 bases and J by 5 bases, with 9 bases between. The CDR3 loop spans 13 amino acids. Per germline, CDR1 MDHEN and CDR2 SYDVKM.

The rearrangement uses TRBV13 and TRBJ1-2; 9 positions agree with TRBD1. Trimming took 2 bases from V and 2 from J; bases not matched to a gene: 3. The length of the CDR3 is 15 residues. Germline assignment: CDR1 PRHDT and CDR2 FYEKMQ (reference sequence). The CDR3 DNA follows: TGTGCCAGCAGCTTACGTGGGACAGGGAACTATGGCTACACCTTC. Amino acid sequence: CASSLRGTGNYGYTF. The full variable domain, completed using reference TRBV13 and TRBJ1-2, is AAGVIQSPRHLIKEKRETATLKCYPIPRHDTVYWYQQGPGQDPQFLISFYEKMQSDKGSIPDRFSAQQFSDYHSELNMSSLELGDSALYFCASSLRGTGNYGYTFGSGTRLTVV.

A note on this clone: A single base separates this from a much larger clone, so it may be a read error. The J gene is TRBJ1-3, the V gene TRBV28; maybe TRBD1 (5 bases). CDR1 is MDHEN, CDR2 SYDVKM, per germline. Trimming stripped 6 bases from V and 2 bases from J, with 14 bases between. The CDR3 runs 15 residues. In DNA form, the CDR3 reads TGTGCCAGCAGATCGGGCAGGGTGCCTGGAAACACCATATATTTT. It translates to CASRSGRVPGNTIYF.

The rearrangement uses TRBV4-1 and TRBJ2-2; the D gene is possibly TRBD2 (5 bases). This CDR3 has 16 amino acids. V lost 0 bases and J lost 1, with 9 bases in between. Germline-derived CDR1 and CDR2 are MGHRA and YSYEKL. CDR3 protein: CASSQDRGLNTGELFF. The CDR3 nucleotides read TGCGCCAGCAGCCAAGATCGGGGTTTGAACACCGGGGAGCTGTTTTTT.

This chain connects TRBV6-4 to TRBJ1-1, with 7 bases matching TRBD1. With V trimmed by 6 bases and J by 4 bases, 11 bases remained unmatched. The CDR3 consists of 15 residues. Germline loops: CDR1 MRHNA, CDR2 SNTAGT. CDR3 coding DNA: TGTGCCAGCAGCAGGACAGGAGCTCTTGGCACTGAAGCTTTCTTT. The encoded protein is CASSRTGALGTEAFF.

The chain carries TRBV28 and TRBJ2-1, with D perhaps TRBD2 (5 bases). CDR3 length equals 17 residues. The germline V gene encodes CDR1 MDHEN and CDR2 SYDVKM. Trimming took 3 bases from V and 0 from J, leaving 15 bases between them. The CDR3 is CASSLPPRAISYNEQFF. CDR3 coding DNA: TGTGCCAGCAGTTTGCCCCCGAGGGCTATCTCCTACAATGAGCAGTTCTTC.

The chain joins TRBV28 to TRBJ1-1; tentatively, D is TRBD1 (5 bases). The CDR3 runs to 14 residues. Per the germline V gene, CDR1 is MDHEN and CDR2 is SYDVKM. Trimming pared 1 base from V and 5 bases from J, leaving 11 bases between. CDR3 nucleotides: TGTGCCAGCAGTTTATCCGGGGGTTGGACTGAAGCTTTCTTT. Translated: CASSLSGGWTEAFF.

This sequence joins TRBV2 and TRBJ1-4, with D maybe TRBD1 (6 bases). The CDR3 is made up of 15 amino acids. The germline gives CDR1 SNHLY, CDR2 FYNNEI. Trimming left V 6 bases short and J 4 bases short, with 15 bases between. The chain's CDR3 is CASSPRGQINEKLFF. The CDR3 DNA is TGTGCCAGCAGCCCACGGGGGCAGATTAATGAAAAACTGTTTTTT.